The TCR beta chain under discussion was sequenced for a study of CD8 T cells in Susac syndrome. The wider study: Patients with Susac syndrome were therapy-naive, taking corticosteroids, with some also receiving intravenous immunoglobulin, or taking intravenous immunoglobulin alone at the time their blood was drawn. The study's findings and limits: The study acknowledged a relatively small number of individuals in its TCR sequencing and HLA analysis.

About this clonotype: Its specificity is unknown.

V was cut by 4 bases and J by 0 bases, with 12 bases left in between. There are 15 residues in the CDR3. The germline gives CDR1 SGDLS, CDR2 YYNGEE. Through negative isolation, CD4+ and CD8+ T cells were obtained, while TEMRA cells were enriched using FACS. A quantity of about 0.5 to 1 ug RNA underwent reverse transcription using random hexamers. Coverage of TCR beta CDR3 amplification by immunoSEQ multiplex PCR extended to 54 Vbeta and 13 Jbeta. TCRdb called the immunoSEQ multiplex PCR reads again in MiXCR, with one record for every CDR3 protein. The repertoire holds 56,000 or so distinct CDR3 sequences, with 95% as singletons.

The chain has TRBV9 and TRBJ2-3, with a possible D match to TRBD2 (6 bases). Input material: CD8+ T cells from PBMCs. The receptor's source is a human donor with Susac syndrome. CDR3 in amino acids: CASSPRGSSTDTQYF. CDR3 in DNA: TGTGCCAGCAGCCCGCGGGGTAGTAGCACAGATACGCAGTATTTT.